The clone carrying this TCR beta chain was detected only a few times. Its antigen is unidentified. This sample is drawn from a study of beta chain features in type 1 diabetes. Overall study findings and caveats: Highly expressing activated T cells could be over-counted with a cDNA template. Moderately but significantly shorter TCRB CDR3s were found in Type 1 diabetes patients in all four CD4+ subsets. The similarity of naive, central memory and Treg TCRB repertoires appeared greater among patients than among healthy donors. Shorter templates may be favored by PCR, equally so in patients and controls. Type 1 diabetes patients had VDJ junctions that carried fewer insertions and more deletions.

The whole isolated RNA underwent reverse transcription, so sequencing captured expressed TCRB transcripts. Sequencing used immunoSEQ multiplex PCR; TCRdb keeps in-frame clones, though not all of them. The sample lists 400,000 or so clones, around 10% seen once, with 0.6% in the top ten. Germline loops: CDR1 SGHNT, CDR2 YYREEE (reference sequence). Between the trimmed V and J ends, which lost 2 bases and 3 bases, there was a span of 16 bases. The CDR3 runs to 16 residues. The clonotype was recovered from a man younger than 45 with type 1 diabetes. Sequences were obtained from central memory CD4+ T cells from blood. V is TRBV5-4 and J is TRBJ2-3; D is perhaps TRBD1 (6 bases). CDR3 region: CASSFPFQGWTDTQYF. DNA for the CDR3: TGTGCCAGCAGCTTCCCCTTTCAGGGGTGGACAGATACGCAGTATTTT.